This TCR beta chain derives from a study of T cells in Graves' hyperthyroidism and ophthalmopathy. General study results and limits: In blood, most of the thyroid clonotypes expanded above 0.001 were also present.

From RNA transcripts, TCR beta CDR3 regions were amplified. Using the HTBI primer set, a first-round RT-PCR was run on the TCR CDR3. TCRdb reanalysed the multiplex PCR reads using MiXCR and keeps one entry per CDR3 protein. The table shows 350,000 or so distinct CDR3 sequences, with 15% to 20% occurring only once. Germline values: CDR1 MRHNA, CDR2 SNTAGT. V lost 5 bases to trimming and J lost 5 bases, with 10 bases between them. The CDR3 consists of 13 residues. A remark on this clonotype: Its antigen is not identified.

Absent ophthalmopathy progression within 18 months defined stable Graves' hyperthyroidism. Patients were excluded because of uncontrolled infection, other autoimmune disease, pregnancy or lactation. The sample was blood. The clonotype comes from a woman in her 50s with Graves' hyperthyroidism. The chain carries TRBV6-4 and TRBJ2-1, with D hard to call. The CDR3 DNA reads TGTGCCAGCAGTCACGACTGGAACAATGAGCAGTTCTTC. Its protein is CASSHDWNNEQFF.